The 8 T cell receptor beta chains below were found in one sample sequenced in a study of T-cell memory formation after mild COVID-19 (dated by TCRdb to the early 2020s). The library was obtained by 5' RACE. TCRdb shows the sequencer as Illumina NovaSeq 6000. Using fastp trimming at Q25 and MiXCR clonotype assembly, TCRdb reanalyzed the public sequencing data and kept in-frame beta chains. Every distinct CDR3 protein forms one entry, paired with its most common genes and DNA. The sample table lists approximately 170,000 distinct CDR3 sequences, under 15% of them with a count of one. Together, the top ten hold about 3.6% of the sample. Material for sequencing was PBMCs or a T cell subset sorted from them (not recorded which). These receptors came from a man aged 18 to 35 who had mild COVID-19 (a few samples of this study predate the infection). The sample titles of this study are shuffled in the database, so cell type and time point are left out; the donor was told from shared clones.

This clonotype was seen more than once but under ten times. The gene calls are TRBV9 and TRBJ2-2; the D gene could be TRBD1 or TRBD2 (6 bases each). This CDR3 has 15 residues. The germline V gene encodes CDR1 SGDLS and CDR2 YYNGEE. The V end lost 5 bases, the J end lost 5 bases, and 16 bases lay between the germline ends. CDR3 nucleotides: TGTGCCAGCAGGGGGAGACAGGCGGGGACCGGGGAGCTGTTTTTT. Amino acids: CASRGRQAGTGELFF.

This clonotype came up a few times. CDR3 nucleotides: TGTGCCAGCCCACGAGGGCGGGATGACACAGATACGCAGTATTTT. Amino acid sequence: CASPRGRDDTDTQYF. The rearrangement joins TRBV3-1 to TRBJ2-3; possible D gene TRBD2, 6 bases. Trimming took 8 bases from V and 2 from J, leaving 17 bases between them. CDR3 size: 15 residues. Germline V CDR1 and CDR2: LGHDT, YNNKEL (reference sequence).

This chain uses TRBV2 with TRBJ2-5; unclear D gene. V lost 7 bases and J 3 bases, leaving 12 bases between the germline ends. The CDR3 consists of 13 residues. CDR1 is SNHLY, CDR2 FYNNEI, per germline. The CDR3 loop reads CASTRDQKETQYF. DNA of the CDR3: TGTGCCAGCACAAGAGACCAAAAAGAGACCCAGTACTTC.

This clonotype was observed a few times. The rearrangement joins TRBV12-3 or TRBV12-4 to TRBJ2-7; TRBD1 agrees at 7 bases. The CDR3 totals 13 residues. J was trimmed by 2 bases and V by 3 bases; bases with no gene match: 1. The CDR3 here is CASSFGQAYEQYV. The DNA for the CDR3 is TGTGCCAGCAGTTTTGGACAGGCCTACGAGCAGTACGTC.

This clonotype has only a few counts. The chain is built from TRBV4-3 and TRBJ1-4, with a tentative D call TRBD1 (5 bases). The CDR3 covers 15 residues. Deletions cut 3 bases from V and 7 bases from J, with 15 bases between. CDR1 LGHNA and CDR2 YSLEER come from the germline V gene. The CDR3 is CASSHRTGGPEKLFF. The CDR3 region has the DNA TGCGCCAGCAGCCATCGGACCGGGGGACCTGAAAAACTGTTTTTT.

The chain is built from TRBV6-6 and TRBJ1-3; D call uncertain. V shed 7 bases and J shed 1 base, with 8 bases lying between them. The germline CDR1 and CDR2 sequences are MNHNY and SVGAGI (reference sequence). This CDR3 comprises 13 residues. CDR3 in DNA: TGTGCCAGCATCCAACAATCTGGAAACACCATATATTTT. This codes for CASIQQSGNTIYF.

This clonotype came up a few times. The CDR3 coding sequence is TGTGCCAGCAGCGTAGCGGAGGGTAGTTCCTATGGCTACACCTTC. It encodes CASSVAEGSSYGYTF. This chain links TRBV9 with TRBJ1-2; D ambiguous. The V gene lost 0 bases and the J gene lost 4 bases, with 13 bases spanning the gap. The CDR3 sequence is 15 residues long. Germline V gene sequence: CDR1 SGDLS, CDR2 YYNGEE.

This chain uses TRBV6-5 with TRBJ1-1; D is undetermined. The CDR3 has 13 residues. Trimming shortened V by 7 bases and J by 1 base, and 10 bases separated the two germline ends. The V gene's germline CDR1 is MNHEY and CDR2 SVGAGI. The CDR3 region has the DNA TGTGCCAGCACGGGCTTACAGAACACTGAAGCTTTCTTT. As protein: CASTGLQNTEAFF.